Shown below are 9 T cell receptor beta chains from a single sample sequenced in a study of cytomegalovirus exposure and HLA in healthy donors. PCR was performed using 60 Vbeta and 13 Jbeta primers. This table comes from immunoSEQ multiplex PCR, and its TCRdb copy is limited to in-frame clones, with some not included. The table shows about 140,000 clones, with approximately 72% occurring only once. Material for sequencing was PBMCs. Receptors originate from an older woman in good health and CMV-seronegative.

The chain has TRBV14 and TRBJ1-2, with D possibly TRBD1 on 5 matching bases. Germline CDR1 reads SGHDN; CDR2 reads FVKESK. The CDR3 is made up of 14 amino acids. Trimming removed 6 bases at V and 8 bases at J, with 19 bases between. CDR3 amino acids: CASSPVGRMGGYTF. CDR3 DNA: TGTGCCAGCAGTCCCGTGGGGCGAATGGGGGGCTACACCTTC.

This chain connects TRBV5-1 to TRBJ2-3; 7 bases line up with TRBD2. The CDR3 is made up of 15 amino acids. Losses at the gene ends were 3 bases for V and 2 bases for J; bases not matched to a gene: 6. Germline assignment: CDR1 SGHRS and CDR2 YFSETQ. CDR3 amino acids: CASSSISGATDTQYF. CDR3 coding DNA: TGCGCCAGCAGCTCTATAAGCGGGGCCACAGATACGCAGTATTTT.

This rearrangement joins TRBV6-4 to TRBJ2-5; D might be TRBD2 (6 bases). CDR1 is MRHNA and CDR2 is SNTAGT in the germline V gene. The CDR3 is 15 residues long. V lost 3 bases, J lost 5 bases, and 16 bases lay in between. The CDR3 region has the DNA TGTGCCAGCAGTGAAGGTAGCGGCCCTGGGGAGACCCAGTACTTC. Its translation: CASSEGSGPGETQYF.

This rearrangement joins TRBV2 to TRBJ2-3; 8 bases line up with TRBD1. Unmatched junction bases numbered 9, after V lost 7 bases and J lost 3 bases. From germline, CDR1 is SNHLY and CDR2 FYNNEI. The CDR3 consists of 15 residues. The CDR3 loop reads CASIRDRRSTDTQYF. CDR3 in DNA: TGTGCCAGCATCCGGGACAGGCGGTCTACAGATACGCAGTATTTT. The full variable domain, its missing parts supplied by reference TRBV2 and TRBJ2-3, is EPEVTQTPSHQVTQMGQEVILRCVPISNHLYFYWYRQILGQKVEFLVSFYNNEISEKSEIFDDQFSVERPDGSNFTLKIRSTKLEDSAMYFCASIRDRRSTDTQYFGPGTRLTVL.

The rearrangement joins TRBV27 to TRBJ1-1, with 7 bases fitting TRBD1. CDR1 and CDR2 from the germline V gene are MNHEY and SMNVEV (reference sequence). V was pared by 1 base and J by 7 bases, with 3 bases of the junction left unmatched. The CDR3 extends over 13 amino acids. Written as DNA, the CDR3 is TGTGCCAGCAGTTTATACAGACAGGGTGAAGCTTTCTTT. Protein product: CASSLYRQGEAFF.

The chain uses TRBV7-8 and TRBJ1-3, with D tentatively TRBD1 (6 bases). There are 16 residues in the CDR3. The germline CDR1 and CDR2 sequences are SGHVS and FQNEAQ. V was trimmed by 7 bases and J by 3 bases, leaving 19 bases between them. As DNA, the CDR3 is TGTGCCAGCAATTCGCAGAGGACAGTAGGTGGAAACACCATATATTTT. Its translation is CASNSQRTVGGNTIYF.

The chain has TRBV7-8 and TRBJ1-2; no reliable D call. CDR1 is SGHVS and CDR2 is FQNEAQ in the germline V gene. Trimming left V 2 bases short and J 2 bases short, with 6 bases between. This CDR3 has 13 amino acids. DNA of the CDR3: TGTGCCAGCAGCTTATTGCGGAACTATGGCTACACCTTC. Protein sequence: CASSLLRNYGYTF.

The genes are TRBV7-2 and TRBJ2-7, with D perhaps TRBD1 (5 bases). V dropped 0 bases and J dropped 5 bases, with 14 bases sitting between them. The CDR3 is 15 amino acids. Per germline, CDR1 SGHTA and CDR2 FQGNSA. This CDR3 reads CASSLAPRVVHEQYF. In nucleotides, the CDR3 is TGTGCCAGCAGCTTAGCGCCCAGGGTTGTGCACGAGCAGTACTTC.

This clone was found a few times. CDR3 DNA: TGTGCCAGCAGCTTGAGGACAGGCGTAATCGGGTACAATGAGCAGTTCTTC. It yields the protein CASSLRTGVIGYNEQFF. The chain uses TRBV5-6 and TRBJ2-1, with 7 bases matching TRBD1. J was trimmed by 4 bases and V by 1 base; bases with no gene match: 11. Germline V CDR1 and CDR2: SGHDT, YYEEEE. The CDR3 loop spans 17 amino acids.